The rows below give T cell receptor beta chains drawn from one sample of a study of blood T cell repertoires in COVID-19. Clones were sequenced by immunoSEQ multiplex PCR, and TCRdb holds only the in-frame ones, with some missing. The table shows under 350,000 clones, with 89% occurring only once. The source material was PBMCs or T cells enriched from blood (not recorded which). The receptor source for this set is a woman in her sixties or seventies who had recovered from COVID-19. CDR3s leave out the opening cysteine and the closing phenylalanine or tryptophan. Fields, in order: V gene, J gene, CDR3 protein.

V: TRBV18
J: TRBJ1-1
CDR3: ASSPQEPRVKNTEAF

V: TRBV5-5
J: TRBJ2-1
CDR3: ASRLAGTNEQF

V: TRBV2
J: TRBJ2-7
CDR3: ASNGGQGYEQY

V: TRBV7-2
J: TRBJ2-3
CDR3: ASSFMAGTTDTQY

V: TRBV28
J: TRBJ2-1
CDR3: ASSLPPLGEQF

V: TRBV9
J: TRBJ2-3
CDR3: ASSVGPGLAEPPPDTQY

V: TRBV11-2
J: TRBJ2-3
CDR3: ASSSQPGLDTQY

V: TRBV28
J: TRBJ2-5
CDR3: ASSFSGPSGETQY

V: TRBV5-1
J: TRBJ1-3
CDR3: ASSLGSDSGNTIY

V: TRBV12-3/TRBV12-4
J: TRBJ1-1
CDR3: ASTRAGSTEAF

V: TRBV24-1
J: TRBJ2-2
CDR3: ATSDLPGAASGELF

V: TRBV3-1/TRBV3-2
J: TRBJ1-1
CDR3: ASSLSGTGDHSRAF

V: TRBV2
J: TRBJ1-5
CDR3: ASSESLGNQPQH

V: TRBV28
J: TRBJ1-1
CDR3: ASSRPPGGGLNTEAF

V: TRBV5-1
J: TRBJ2-1
CDR3: ASSPRLAGALFYNEQF

V: TRBV5-1
J: TRBJ2-7
CDR3: ASNTGQGAYYEQY

V: TRBV18
J: TRBJ1-2
CDR3: ASSPGSDVSYT

V: TRBV5-1
J: TRBJ1-4
CDR3: ASSLVPATNEKLF

V: TRBV11-2
J: TRBJ2-7
CDR3: ASSWDRNFYEQY

V: TRBV4-1
J: TRBJ2-1
CDR3: ASSGHGIGGDNEQF

V: TRBV30
J: TRBJ1-4
CDR3: AWSPQPTNEKLF

V: TRBV30
J: TRBJ1-2
CDR3: AWTLKGARGGYT

V: TRBV5-4
J: TRBJ1-4
CDR3: ASSLGTPGVEKLF

V: TRBV27
J: TRBJ1-1
CDR3: ASSSSGGKNTEAF

V: TRBV29-1
J: TRBJ1-1
CDR3: SVDRVGREAF

V: TRBV3-1/TRBV3-2
J: TRBJ2-7
CDR3: ASSLNYEQY

V: TRBV24-1
J: TRBJ1-5
CDR3: ATSEGQGLVGNQPQH

V: TRBV19
J: TRBJ1-2
CDR3: ASSISGFGYT

V: TRBV7-2
J: TRBJ2-7
CDR3: ASSLLATPRAEEQY